Detailed here is one TCR beta chain. The germline gives CDR1 GTSNPN, CDR2 SVGIG (reference sequence). Trimming removed 5 bases at V and 5 bases at J, with 5 bases between. CDR3 size: 10 residues. This sample stems from a study of blood T cell repertoires in COVID-19. Study as a whole: Samples representing acute and convalescent COVID-19 were sourced from the United States, Italy and Spain. T cells, B-cell-depleted T cells, or PBMCs provided the cDNA or gDNA that served as material.

In the original processing: Amplification of reference gene primers was used by the study to estimate nucleated cell counts. Profiled with immunoSEQ multiplex PCR; TCRdb holds only in-frame clones, not every one. V, J and clone size are taken as reported in that table, and D and trimming were inferred from the DNA itself. The profile covers about 12,000 clones, with roughly four fifths appearing a single time and roughly 40% taken by the ten largest. This chain links TRBV30 with TRBJ2-3; D perhaps matches TRBD2 (5 bases). Specimen: peripheral blood. This clonotype originated in a man older than 75 with acute or convalescent COVID-19. The CDR3 region has the DNA TGTGCCTGGGGACTAGATACGCAGTATTTT. Translation: CAWGLDTQYF.